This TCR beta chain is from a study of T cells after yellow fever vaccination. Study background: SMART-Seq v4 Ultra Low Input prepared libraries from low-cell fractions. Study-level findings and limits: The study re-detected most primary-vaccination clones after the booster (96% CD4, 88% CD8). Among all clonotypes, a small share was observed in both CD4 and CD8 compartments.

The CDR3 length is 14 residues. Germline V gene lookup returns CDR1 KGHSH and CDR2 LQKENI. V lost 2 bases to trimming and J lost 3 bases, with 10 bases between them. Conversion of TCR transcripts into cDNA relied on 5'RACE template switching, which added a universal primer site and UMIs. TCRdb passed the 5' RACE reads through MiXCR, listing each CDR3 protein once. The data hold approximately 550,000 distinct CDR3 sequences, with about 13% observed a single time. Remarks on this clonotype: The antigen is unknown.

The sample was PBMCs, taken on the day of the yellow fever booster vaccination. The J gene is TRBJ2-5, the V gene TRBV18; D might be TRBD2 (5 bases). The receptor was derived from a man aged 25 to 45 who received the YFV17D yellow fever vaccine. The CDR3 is CASSPGSGKETQYF. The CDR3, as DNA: TGTGCCAGCTCACCAGGGTCGGGGAAAGAGACCCAGTACTTC.